Listed here are 31 T cell receptor beta chains from one sample, sequenced in a study of HIV-infected children after antiretroviral therapy interruption. Unique molecular identifiers were included in an RNA-based 3' RACE TCR library. MiXCR, applied by TCRdb to the 3' RACE reads, yields one record per CDR3 protein. The data hold approximately 89,000 distinct CDR3 sequences, with under 8% observed a single time. Specified treatment: PENTA 11 planned treatment interruption arm or continuous ART arm. Sequencing used CD45RA+ CD4+ T cells from PBMCs, pooled from several time points, obtained from a donor given antiretroviral therapy, either interrupted or continuous. This sample's subset: naive CD4+ CD45RA+ CD45RO- T cells. Source of these receptors: a pool of human donors with HIV.

This clonotype showed up many times. J is TRBJ2-5 and V is TRBV11-2, with 7 bases lining up with TRBD2. Germline V lookup: CDR1 SGHAT, CDR2 FQNNGV. The V and J ends lost 3 bases and 4 bases, in that order; junction bases with no gene match: 11. CDR3 length: 16 amino acids. The CDR3 is CASSFQFREGRETQYF. In DNA, the CDR3 is TGTGCCAGCAGCTTTCAGTTCAGGGAGGGCCGAGAGACCCAGTACTTC.

This clonotype was recorded at least ten times. J is TRBJ1-4 and V is TRBV7-9; D is uncertain. CDR3 length: 17 amino acids. Germline V CDR1 and CDR2: SEHNR, FQNEAQ (reference sequence). V shed 3 bases and J shed 2 bases, with 16 bases lying between them. The CDR3 coding sequence is TGTGCCAGCAGCTTCCTCCTAACGGGCGGCACTAATGAAAAACTGTTTTTT. Its translation is CASSFLLTGGTNEKLFF.

Many counts were recorded for this clonotype. The CDR3 coding sequence is TGCAGCGTTTATGGGTCCAGAGGTAGCACAGATACGCAGTATTTT. This codes for CSVYGSRGSTDTQYF. The genes are TRBV29-1 and TRBJ2-3; D ambiguous. V lost 5 bases and J lost 0, with 15 bases in between. CDR1 and CDR2 from the germline V gene are SQVTM and ANQGSEA. The CDR3 covers 15 residues.

The chain is built from TRBV20-1 and TRBJ1-6, with no clear D. The length of the CDR3 is 15 residues. Trimming stripped 4 bases from V and 5 bases from J, with 15 bases between. CDR1 is DFQATT and CDR2 is SNEGSKA in the germline V gene (reference sequence). This CDR3 reads CSAMGVNNDNSPLHF. The CDR3 DNA reads TGCAGTGCTATGGGCGTCAATAACGATAATTCACCCCTCCACTTT.

This clonotype has a count of ten or more. This sequence joins TRBV5-8 and TRBJ2-3; D is perhaps TRBD1 (5 bases). The CDR3 runs 15 residues. The V gene lost 9 bases and the J gene lost 3 bases, with 20 bases spanning the gap. From germline, CDR1 is SGHTS and CDR2 YDEGEE. The CDR3 DNA is TGTGCCACCAAGTCCCCTCAGGGCCGGACAGATACGCAGTATTTT. This codes for CATKSPQGRTDTQYF.

V and J are TRBV14 and TRBJ1-1; possibly TRBD1 for D (5 bases). The germline gives CDR1 SGHDN, CDR2 FVKESK. There are 15 residues in the CDR3. V gave up 0 bases and J gave up 1 base, with 9 bases separating them. The CDR3 nucleotides read TGTGCCAGCAGCCAAGAGGGGGTCCCGAACACTGAAGCTTTCTTT. This encodes CASSQEGVPNTEAFF.

CDR3 residues: CASSRDRPTDTQYF. Here the CDR3 DNA reads TGCGCCAGCAGCAGGGACAGGCCCACAGATACGCAGTATTTT. The chain recombines TRBV5-1 with TRBJ2-3, with 8 positions matching TRBD1. The germline gives CDR1 SGHRS, CDR2 YFSETQ. The CDR3 spans 14 residues. With 4 bases clipped from V and 2 bases from J, the junction kept 3 bases outside the gene matches. The entire variable domain, with the rest obtained from reference TRBV5-1 and TRBJ2-3, is as follows: KAGVTQTPRYLIKTRGQQVTLSCSPISGHRSVSWYQQTPGQGLQFLFEYFSETQRNKGNFPGRFSGRQFSNSRSEMNVSTLELGDSALYLCASSRDRPTDTQYFGPGTRLTVL.

This clonotype was picked up many times. The chain joins TRBV12-3 or TRBV12-4 to TRBJ2-3; no reliable D call. V lost 6 bases and J 4 bases, leaving 14 bases between the germline ends. The CDR3 is 14 amino acids. CDR3 nucleotide sequence: TGTGCCAGCAGCCTCACCCGTGGGGCAGATACGCAGTATTTT. Translating gives CASSLTRGADTQYF.

There are many counts of this clonotype. The chain combines TRBV14 with TRBJ2-5; TRBD2 matches at 7 bases. This CDR3 contains 16 residues. Trimming removed 1 base from V and 2 bases from J; junction bases left unmatched: 7. Per the germline V gene, CDR1 is SGHDN and CDR2 is FVKESK. The CDR3 DNA follows: TGTGCCAGCAGCCAAGCATCAGCGGGGTGGCAAGAGACCCAGTACTTC. This sequence encodes CASSQASAGWQETQYF.

This clonotype was recorded many times. This chain joins TRBV14 and TRBJ2-1; D gene unclear. The CDR3 length is 18 residues. V gave up 1 base and J gave up 0 bases, with 16 bases separating them. CDR1 and CDR2 (germline): SGHDN, FVKESK. CDR3 coding DNA: TGTGCCAGCAGCCAAGTCACCTTCGACTCGCTCTCCTACAATGAGCAGTTCTTC. Its translation is CASSQVTFDSLSYNEQFF.

This clonotype occurred many times. V is TRBV15 and J is TRBJ2-1, with 9 positions matching TRBD1. The CDR3 runs to 15 residues. Germline V gene lookup returns CDR1 LNHNV and CDR2 YYDKDF (reference sequence). V shed 7 bases, J shed 4 bases, and the junction held 8 bases outside the gene matches. CDR3 amino acids: CATTPRTGEYNEQFF. In DNA, the CDR3 is TGTGCCACCACCCCAAGGACAGGGGAGTACAATGAGCAGTTCTTC.

This clonotype was counted only a few times. The chain recombines TRBV5-6 with TRBJ1-3, with D tentatively TRBD1 (5 bases). The CDR3 contains 14 residues. Germline CDR1 reads SGHDT; CDR2 reads YYEEEE. The V gene lost 6 bases and the J gene lost 0 bases, with 10 bases spanning the gap. The CDR3 loop reads CASTAGPSGNTIYF. The CDR3 DNA is TGTGCCAGCACCGCGGGGCCCTCTGGAAACACCATATATTTT.

In this sample, this clonotype turned up many times. The rearrangement uses TRBV5-5 and TRBJ1-3, with unresolved D. Germline CDR1 is SGHKS and CDR2 is YYEKEE (reference sequence). V was clipped by 4 bases and J by 0 bases, with 14 bases between them. The CDR3 covers 16 residues. CDR3 in DNA: TGTGCCAGCAGCACCGCGGACCGAACCTCTGGAAACACCATATATTTT. As protein: CASSTADRTSGNTIYF.

This clonotype has at least ten counts. The genes are TRBV5-1 and TRBJ2-1, with 9 bases aligning to TRBD1. Germline CDR1 and CDR2: SGHRS and YFSETQ. J gave up 4 bases and V 2 bases, and 4 bases lay outside the gene matches. CDR3 length: 15 amino acids. CDR3 loop: CASSFPTGGYNEQFF. The CDR3 DNA reads TGCGCCAGCAGCTTCCCGACAGGGGGGTACAATGAGCAGTTCTTC.

This clonotype was observed many times. The rearrangement uses TRBV12-3 or TRBV12-4 and TRBJ2-7; D could derive from TRBD1 or TRBD2 (5 bases each). The germline V and J ends were trimmed by 5 bases and 1 base, with 15 bases remaining between them. The CDR3 is 15 residues long. As DNA, the CDR3 is TGTGCCAGCAGTGGATCGGGACGCCCGTCCTACGAGCAGTACTTC. Translating it yields CASSGSGRPSYEQYF.

This sequence joins TRBV15 and TRBJ1-5; 8 bases fit TRBD1. Trimming at V came to 0 bases and at J to 7 bases, leaving 5 bases not matched to a gene. Germline assignment: CDR1 LNHNV and CDR2 YYDKDF (reference sequence). The CDR3 sequence is 15 residues long. The CDR3 sequence: CATSREDRVRQPQHF. CDR3 coding DNA: TGTGCCACCAGCAGAGAGGACAGGGTGAGGCAGCCCCAGCATTTT.

This clonotype was detected ten times or more. The rearrangement links TRBV12-3 or TRBV12-4 to TRBJ2-7, with D perhaps TRBD2 (5 bases). CDR3 size: 14 residues. V lost 2 bases and J 6 bases, leaving 14 bases between the germline ends. Here the CDR3 reads CASSLTPRVPEQYF. The CDR3 coding sequence is TGTGCCAGCAGTTTAACCCCGAGGGTACCCGAGCAGTACTTC.

This clonotype was detected ten times or more. V gene TRBV12-3 or TRBV12-4 combines with J gene TRBJ1-5; D is ambiguous. V was clipped by 3 bases and J by 7 bases, with 10 bases between them. CDR3 length equals 13 residues. In nucleotides, the CDR3 is TGTGCCAGCAGTTTGTATCGTCAACAGCCCCAGCATTTT. Translating gives CASSLYRQQPQHF.

The chain uses TRBV4-2 and TRBJ2-7; D call uncertain. Trimming stripped 1 base from V and 3 bases from J, with 10 bases between. This CDR3 comprises 14 residues. Germline V lookup: CDR1 LGHNA, CDR2 YNFKEQ. CDR3 DNA sequence: TGTGCCAGCAGCCAAGGGGTACTGAACTACGAGCAGTACTTC. It codes for CASSQGVLNYEQYF.

At least ten counts were recorded for this clonotype. The rearrangement joins TRBV28 to TRBJ2-5; D not certain. CDR1 MDHEN and CDR2 SYDVKM come from the germline V gene. The germline V and J ends were trimmed by 3 bases and 0 bases, with 8 bases remaining between them. The CDR3 consists of 14 residues. The CDR3 DNA reads TGTGCCAGCAGTTTCGGCCGGAACCAAGAGACCCAGTACTTC. This codes for CASSFGRNQETQYF. Complete variable domain (other parts from reference TRBV28 and TRBJ2-5): DVKVTQSSRYLVKRTGEKVFLECVQDMDHENMFWYRQDPGLGLRLIYFSYDVKMKEKGDIPEGYSVSREKKERFSLILESASTNQTSMYLCASSFGRNQETQYFGPGTRLLVL.

This clonotype turned up a few times. This chain uses TRBV5-1 with TRBJ1-4; no reliable D call. This CDR3 region has 11 residues. V shed 2 bases and J shed 10 bases, with 6 bases lying between them. The germline V gene encodes CDR1 SGHRS and CDR2 YFSETQ. For the CDR3, the DNA is TGCGCCAGCAGCTTCGACGGAAAACTGTTTTTT. Protein sequence: CASSFDGKLFF.

This clonotype was seen a few times. The chain employs TRBV27 and TRBJ1-5; D is possibly TRBD1 (5 bases). V lost 8 bases to trimming and J lost 3 bases, with 11 bases between them. The CDR3 has 13 amino acids. CDR1 MNHEY and CDR2 SMNVEV come from the germline V gene (reference sequence). The CDR3 coding sequence is TGTGCCAGCTTAGGGGAGGTCAATCAGCCCCAGCATTTT. Translated, it gives CASLGEVNQPQHF.

The CDR3: CASSQGVDSGNTIYF. The CDR3 DNA reads TGTGCCAGCAGCCAGGGAGTCGACTCTGGAAACACCATATATTTT. The chain joins TRBV4-2 to TRBJ1-3; D is undetermined. This CDR3 is built from 15 residues. Trimming stripped 3 bases from V and 0 bases from J, with 9 bases between. Germline V gene sequence: CDR1 LGHNA, CDR2 YNFKEQ.

The table lists this clonotype with many counts. The chain recombines TRBV27 with TRBJ2-7, with TRBD1 matching over 7 bases. After removal of 6 bases from V and 3 bases from J, the junction contained 11 bases not matched to a gene. The CDR3 has 15 amino acids. Germline CDR1 is MNHEY and CDR2 is SMNVEV (reference sequence). The CDR3 spells CASRREGRGYYEQYF. The CDR3 bases are TGTGCCAGCAGACGGGAAGGCAGGGGGTACTACGAGCAGTACTTC.

This clonotype was seen at least ten times. The chain links TRBV7-9 to TRBJ2-7; D is undetermined. Trimming cost V 3 bases and J 4 bases, with 10 bases left between them. The CDR3 runs to 13 residues. Germline V gene sequence: CDR1 SEHNR, CDR2 FQNEAQ (reference sequence). The CDR3 protein is CASSFPQTYEQYF. In nucleotides, the CDR3 is TGTGCCAGCAGCTTTCCCCAGACTTACGAGCAGTACTTC.

A note on this clonotype: Germline is not matched at one junction end, which may reflect a read error. The chain uses TRBV2 and TRBJ2-4; D uncertain. The CDR3 has 11 residues. The germline V gene has CDR1 SNHLY and CDR2 FYNNEI. DNA for the CDR3: TGTGCCAGCCGTGACGGAAACATTCAGTACTTC. Amino acid sequence: CASRDGNIQYF.

This clonotype was recorded a few times. The chain recombines TRBV30 with TRBJ2-2, with 8 bases lining up with TRBD1. CDR1 is GTSNPN and CDR2 is SVGIG in the germline V gene (reference sequence). V lost 0 bases and J lost 6; bases outside the gene matches: 3. There are 14 residues in the CDR3. CDR3 sequence (DNA): TGTGCCTGGAGTGTAAAACAGGGGGCCGGGGAGCTGTTTTTT. Translating it yields CAWSVKQGAGELFF. Full variable domain (missing parts from reference TRBV30 and TRBJ2-2): SQTIHQWPATLVQPVGSPLSLECTVEGTSNPNLYWYRQAAGRGLQLLFYSVGIGQISSEVPQNLSASRPQDRQFILSSKKLLLSDSGFYLCAWSVKQGAGELFFGEGSRLTVL.

This clonotype was detected only a few times. The V and J genes are TRBV20-1 and TRBJ1-2; TRBD1 is a possible D gene (5 bases). V was trimmed by 4 bases and J by 4 bases, leaving 13 bases between them. The CDR3 consists of 13 residues. Germline CDR1 DFQATT, CDR2 SNEGSKA (reference sequence). The CDR3 reads CSAKKQVSYGYTF. The CDR3 DNA reads as TGCAGTGCTAAAAAACAGGTTTCCTATGGCTACACCTTC.

The table lists this clonotype with many counts. The V call is TRBV6-2 or TRBV6-3, the J call TRBJ1-6, with a tentative D call TRBD1 (6 bases). Germline V lookup: CDR1 MNHEY, CDR2 SVGEGT. Trimming removed 6 bases from V and 13 bases from J, with 16 bases in between. This CDR3 has 13 residues. CDR3 region: CASRPEIQGPLHF. For the CDR3, the DNA is TGTGCCAGCAGGCCCGAAATTCAGGGGCCCCTCCACTTT.

In its sample, this clonotype was seen many times. The rearrangement uses TRBV2 and TRBJ2-5, with D possibly being TRBD1 (6 bases). V was clipped by 1 base and J by 7 bases, with 10 bases between them. Germline V CDR1 and CDR2: SNHLY, FYNNEI. The CDR3 covers 13 residues. Here the CDR3 reads CASSEDRVGTQYF. Here the CDR3 DNA reads TGTGCCAGCAGTGAAGACAGGGTGGGGACCCAGTACTTC.

This clonotype was seen ten or more times. This chain connects TRBV5-1 to TRBJ1-1, with 10 bases aligning to TRBD1. Germline CDR1 and CDR2: SGHRS and YFSETQ. V shed 2 bases and J 1 base; nucleotides not matched to a gene: 2. This CDR3 has 15 residues. The CDR3 region has the DNA TGCGCCAGCAGCTTAGGGACAGGGGCGAACACTGAAGCTTTCTTT. It specifies CASSLGTGANTEAFF.